This T cell receptor beta chain was sequenced during a study of blood T cell repertoires in COVID-19. Study overall: Both acute and convalescent COVID-19 samples were obtained from the United States, Italy and Spain. From T cells, B-cell-depleted T cells, or PBMCs came the material, which was cDNA or gDNA.

The length of the CDR3 is 15 residues. V shed 4 bases and J shed 3 bases, with 16 bases lying between them. Germline assignment: CDR1 SQVTM and CDR2 ANQGSEA. Authors' data handling: Quantification of nucleated cells was approximated via reference gene primer amplification. The table came from immunoSEQ multiplex PCR; TCRdb's copy has only in-frame clones and leaves some out. V and J calls plus clone size are reproduced from that table; the DNA served to infer D and trimming. This sample has over 200,000 clones, with around 82% found just once. Sequencing was done on a sample of peripheral blood. This chain connects TRBV29-1 to TRBJ1-3, with D unresolved. The TCR sequence derives from an elderly man with acute or convalescent COVID-19. The DNA for the CDR3 is TGCAGCGTTGGGATTCAAGGTGGAGGTGGAAACACCATATATTTT. It yields the protein CSVGIQGGGGNTIYF. Using reference TRBV29-1 and TRBJ1-3 for the parts outside the CDR3, the full variable domain is SAVISQKPSRDICQRGTSLTIQCQVDSQVTMMFWYRQQPGQSLTLIATANQGSEATYESGFVIDKFPISRPNLTFSTLTVSNMSPEDSSIYLCSVGIQGGGGNTIYFGEGSWLTVV.